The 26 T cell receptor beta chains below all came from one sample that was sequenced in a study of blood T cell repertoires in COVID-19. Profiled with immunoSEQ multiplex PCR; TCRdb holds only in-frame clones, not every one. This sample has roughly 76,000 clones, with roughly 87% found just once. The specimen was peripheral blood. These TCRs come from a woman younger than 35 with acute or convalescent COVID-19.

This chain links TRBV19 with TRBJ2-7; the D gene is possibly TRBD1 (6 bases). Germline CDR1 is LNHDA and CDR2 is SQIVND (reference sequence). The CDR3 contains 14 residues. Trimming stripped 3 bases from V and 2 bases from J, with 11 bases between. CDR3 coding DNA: TGTGCCAGTAGTATGTCAGGGGAAACCTACGAGCAGTACTTC. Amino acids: CASSMSGETYEQYF.

CDR3 sequence: CASSVGQGISNYGYTF. DNA of the CDR3: TGTGCCAGCAGTGTTGGACAGGGAATATCTAACTATGGCTACACCTTC. The gene calls are TRBV2 and TRBJ1-2; 8 nucleotides align to TRBD1. CDR1 is SNHLY and CDR2 is FYNNEI in the germline V gene. The CDR3 runs 16 residues. Unmatched junction bases numbered 7, after V lost 4 bases and J lost 0 bases.

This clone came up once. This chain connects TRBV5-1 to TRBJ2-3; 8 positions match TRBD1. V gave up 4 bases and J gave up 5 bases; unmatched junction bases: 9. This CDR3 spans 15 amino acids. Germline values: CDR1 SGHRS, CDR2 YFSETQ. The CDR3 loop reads CASSIRTGFGDTQYF. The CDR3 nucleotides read TGCGCCAGCAGCATTCGGACAGGGTTTGGAGATACGCAGTATTTT. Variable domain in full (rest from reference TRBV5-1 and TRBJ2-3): KAGVTQTPRYLIKTRGQQVTLSCSPISGHRSVSWYQQTPGQGLQFLFEYFSETQRNKGNFPGRFSGRQFSNSRSEMNVSTLELGDSALYLCASSIRTGFGDTQYFGPGTRLTVL.

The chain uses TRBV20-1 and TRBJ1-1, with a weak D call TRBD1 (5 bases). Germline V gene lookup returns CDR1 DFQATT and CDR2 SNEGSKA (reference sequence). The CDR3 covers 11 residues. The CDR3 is CRVRGGTEAFF. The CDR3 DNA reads TGCAGGGTACGGGGGGGGACTGAAGCTTTCTTT.

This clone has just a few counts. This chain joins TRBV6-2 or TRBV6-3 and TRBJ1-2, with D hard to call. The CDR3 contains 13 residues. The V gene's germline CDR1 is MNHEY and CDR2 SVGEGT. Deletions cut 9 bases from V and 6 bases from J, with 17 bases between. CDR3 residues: CASSLDWSDGYTF. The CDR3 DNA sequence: TGTGCCAGTAGTCTCGATTGGTCGGATGGCTACACCTTC.

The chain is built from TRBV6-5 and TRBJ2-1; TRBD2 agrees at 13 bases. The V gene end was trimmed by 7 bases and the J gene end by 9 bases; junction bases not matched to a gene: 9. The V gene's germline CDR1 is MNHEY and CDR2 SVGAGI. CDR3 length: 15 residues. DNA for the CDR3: TGTGCCAGCACCAAACTAGCGGGGGGGCCGAGTGAGCAGTTCTTC. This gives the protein CASTKLAGGPSEQFF.

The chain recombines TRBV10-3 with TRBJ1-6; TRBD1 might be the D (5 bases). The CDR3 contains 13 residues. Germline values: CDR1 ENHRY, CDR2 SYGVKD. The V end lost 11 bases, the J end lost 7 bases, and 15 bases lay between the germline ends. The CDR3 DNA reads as TGTGCCGTCCAGGGTTTGTTAAATTCACCCCTCCACTTT. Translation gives CAVQGLLNSPLHF.

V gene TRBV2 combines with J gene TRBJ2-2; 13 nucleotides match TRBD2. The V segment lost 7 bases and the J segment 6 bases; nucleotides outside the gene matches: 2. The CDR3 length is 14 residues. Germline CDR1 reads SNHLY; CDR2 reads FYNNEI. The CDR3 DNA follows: TGTGCCAGCAAAACTAGCGGGGGGGCCGGGGAGCTGTTTTTT. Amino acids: CASKTSGGAGELFF.

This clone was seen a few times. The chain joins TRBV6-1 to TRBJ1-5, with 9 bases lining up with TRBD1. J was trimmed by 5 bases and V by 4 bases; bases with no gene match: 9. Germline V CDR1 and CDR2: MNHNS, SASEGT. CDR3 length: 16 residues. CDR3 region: CASSGIQGAQYQPQHF. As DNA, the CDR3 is TGTGCCAGCAGTGGAATACAGGGGGCGCAGTATCAGCCCCAGCATTTT.

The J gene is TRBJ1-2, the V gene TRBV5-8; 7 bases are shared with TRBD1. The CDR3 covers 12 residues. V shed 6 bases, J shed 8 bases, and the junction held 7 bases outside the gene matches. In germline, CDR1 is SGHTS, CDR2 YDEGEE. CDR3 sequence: CASTTGARGYTF. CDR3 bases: TGTGCCAGCACCACAGGGGCTCGGGGCTACACCTTC. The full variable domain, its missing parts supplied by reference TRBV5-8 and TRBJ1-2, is EAGVTQSPTHLIKTRGQQATLRCSPISGHTSVYWYQQALGLGLQFLLWYDEGEERNRGNFPPRFSGRQFPNYSSELNVNALELEDSALYLCASTTGARGYTFGSGTRLTVV.

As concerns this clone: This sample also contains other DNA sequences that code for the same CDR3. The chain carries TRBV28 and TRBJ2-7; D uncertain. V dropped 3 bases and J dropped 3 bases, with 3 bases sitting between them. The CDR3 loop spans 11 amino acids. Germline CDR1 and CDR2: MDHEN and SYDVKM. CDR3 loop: CASSFGYEQYF. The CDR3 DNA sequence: TGTGCCAGCAGTTTCGGCTACGAGCAGTACTTC.

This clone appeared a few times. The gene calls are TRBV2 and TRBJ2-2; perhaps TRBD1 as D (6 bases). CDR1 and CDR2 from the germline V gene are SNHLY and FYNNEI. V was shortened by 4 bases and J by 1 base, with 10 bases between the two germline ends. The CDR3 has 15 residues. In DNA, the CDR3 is TGTGCCAGCAGTGTTCAGGGGAAGAACACCGGGGAGCTGTTTTTT. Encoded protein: CASSVQGKNTGELFF.

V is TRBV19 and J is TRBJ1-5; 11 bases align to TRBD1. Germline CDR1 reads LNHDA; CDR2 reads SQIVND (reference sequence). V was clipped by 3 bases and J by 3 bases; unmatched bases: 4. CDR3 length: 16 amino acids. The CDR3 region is CASSIGTGGDNQPQHF. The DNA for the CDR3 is TGTGCCAGTAGTATCGGGACAGGGGGAGACAATCAGCCCCAGCATTTT.

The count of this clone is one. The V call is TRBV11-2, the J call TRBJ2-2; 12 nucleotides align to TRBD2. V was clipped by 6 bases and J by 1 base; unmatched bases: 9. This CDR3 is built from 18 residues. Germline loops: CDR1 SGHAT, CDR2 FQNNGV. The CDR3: CASSAPSGRARNTGELFF. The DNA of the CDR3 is TGTGCCAGCAGTGCACCTAGCGGGAGGGCGAGGAACACCGGGGAGCTGTTTTTT.

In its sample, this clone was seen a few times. The CDR3 region is CAAVRTIRGTEAFF. CDR3 bases: TGTGCAGCCGTCAGGACAATCAGGGGAACTGAAGCTTTCTTT. The chain employs TRBV6-5 and TRBJ1-1; D perhaps matches TRBD1 (6 bases). In germline, CDR1 is MNHEY, CDR2 SVGAGI. This CDR3 is 14 amino acids long.

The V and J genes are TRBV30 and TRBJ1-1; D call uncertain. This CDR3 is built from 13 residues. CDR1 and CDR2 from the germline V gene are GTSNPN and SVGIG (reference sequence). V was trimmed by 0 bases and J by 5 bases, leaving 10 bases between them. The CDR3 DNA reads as TGTGCCTGGAGTGTACTTGCGGGGACTGAAGCTTTCTTT. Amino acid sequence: CAWSVLAGTEAFF. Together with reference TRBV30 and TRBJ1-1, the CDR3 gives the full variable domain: SQTIHQWPATLVQPVGSPLSLECTVEGTSNPNLYWYRQAAGRGLQLLFYSVGIGQISSEVPQNLSASRPQDRQFILSSKKLLLSDSGFYLCAWSVLAGTEAFFGQGTRLTVV.

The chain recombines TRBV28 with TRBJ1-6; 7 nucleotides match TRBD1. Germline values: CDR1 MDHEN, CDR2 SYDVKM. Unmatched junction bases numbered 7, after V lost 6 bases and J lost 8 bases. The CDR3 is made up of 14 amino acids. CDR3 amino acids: CASRAQGGDSPLHF. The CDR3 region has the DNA TGTGCCAGCAGGGCCCAGGGGGGAGATTCACCCCTCCACTTT.

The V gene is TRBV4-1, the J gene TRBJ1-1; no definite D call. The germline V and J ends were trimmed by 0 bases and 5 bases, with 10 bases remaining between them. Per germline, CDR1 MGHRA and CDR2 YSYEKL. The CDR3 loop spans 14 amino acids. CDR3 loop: CASSQDPRSTEAFF. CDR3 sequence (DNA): TGCGCCAGCAGCCAAGATCCAAGGAGTACTGAAGCTTTCTTT.

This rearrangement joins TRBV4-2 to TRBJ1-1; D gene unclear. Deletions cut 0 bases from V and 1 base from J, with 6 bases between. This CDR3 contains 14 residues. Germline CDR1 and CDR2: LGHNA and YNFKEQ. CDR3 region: CASSQDRGNTEAFF. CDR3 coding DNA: TGTGCCAGCAGCCAAGATAGAGGGAACACTGAAGCTTTCTTT.

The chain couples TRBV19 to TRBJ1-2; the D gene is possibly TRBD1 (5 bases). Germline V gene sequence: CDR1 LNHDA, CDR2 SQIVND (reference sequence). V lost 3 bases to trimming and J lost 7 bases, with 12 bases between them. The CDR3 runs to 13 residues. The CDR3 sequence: CASSIPTGGGYTF. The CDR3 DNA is TGTGCCAGTAGTATTCCCACAGGTGGTGGCTACACCTTC.

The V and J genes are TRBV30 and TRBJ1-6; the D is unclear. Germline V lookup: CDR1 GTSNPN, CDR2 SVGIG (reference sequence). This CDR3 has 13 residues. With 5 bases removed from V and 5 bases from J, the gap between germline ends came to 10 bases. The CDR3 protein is CAWRTGNNSPLHF. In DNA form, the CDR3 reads TGTGCCTGGCGGACGGGAAATAATTCACCCCTCCACTTT.

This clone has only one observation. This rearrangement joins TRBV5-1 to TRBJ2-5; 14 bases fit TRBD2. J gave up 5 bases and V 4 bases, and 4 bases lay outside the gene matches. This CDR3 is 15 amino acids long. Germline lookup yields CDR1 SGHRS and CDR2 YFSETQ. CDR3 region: CASSGTSGSSETQYF. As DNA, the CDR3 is TGCGCCAGCAGCGGGACTAGCGGGAGTTCTGAGACCCAGTACTTC.

CDR3 protein: CASSFGRSSGANVLTF. The CDR3 DNA follows: TGTGCCAGCAGTTTTGGCAGAAGCTCTGGGGCCAACGTCCTGACTTTC. V is TRBV2 and J is TRBJ2-6, with D uncertain. The CDR3 runs to 16 residues. V was cut by 5 bases and J by 0 bases, with 11 bases left in between. Germline CDR1 SNHLY, CDR2 FYNNEI.

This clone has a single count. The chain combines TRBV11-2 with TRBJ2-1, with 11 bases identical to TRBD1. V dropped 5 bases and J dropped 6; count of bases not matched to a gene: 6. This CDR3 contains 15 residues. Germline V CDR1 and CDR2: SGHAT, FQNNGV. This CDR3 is CASSTRGTGGNEQFF. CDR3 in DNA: TGTGCCAGCAGCACCCGCGGGACAGGGGGCAATGAGCAGTTCTTC.

The CDR3, as DNA: TGTGCCAGTAGTACTCTAGCCAATGAGCAGTTCTTC. Translated, it gives CASSTLANEQFF. V gene TRBV19 combines with J gene TRBJ2-1, with a weak D call TRBD2 (5 bases). The CDR3 is made up of 12 amino acids. Germline loops: CDR1 LNHDA, CDR2 SQIVND (reference sequence). V was cut by 4 bases and J by 6 bases, with 7 bases left in between.

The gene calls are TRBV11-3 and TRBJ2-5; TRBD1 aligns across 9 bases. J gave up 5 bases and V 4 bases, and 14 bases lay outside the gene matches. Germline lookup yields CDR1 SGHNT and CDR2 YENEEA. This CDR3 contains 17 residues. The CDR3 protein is CASSSWRSQGAQETQYF. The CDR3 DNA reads TGTGCCAGCAGCTCGTGGCGGTCACAGGGGGCTCAGGAGACCCAGTACTTC.